This T cell receptor beta chain originates from a study of cytomegalovirus exposure and HLA in healthy donors (dated 2017 in TCRdb). For context, the study as a whole: An earlier analysis of around 600 of the donors reported more than 250 Gb of sequence data and 117 million unique TCR beta sequences from 190 million or so T cells. Rather than using new phenotypic data, the later analysis identified candidate immune exposures from TCR beta sequences and from how often those sequences occurred across donors. Donor age, sex, ethnicity and CMV serostatus were collected together with the repertoire data. The study profiled the T cell repertoires of hundreds of subjects by immunosequencing and related them to cytomegalovirus serostatus. Every discovery cohort repertoire had been produced on one sequencing platform. Because of strong linkage in the cohort, roughly five DR-DQ haplotypes were treated as single units for association and clustering. Across about 380 genotyped donors of the cohort, an average of about 220,000 unique TCR beta nucleotide sequences per donor were sequenced, and roughly 18% of those sequences were non-productive. The study combined high-throughput TCR immunosequencing, statistical association of individual TCRs with disease status, and machine learning to predict cytomegalovirus infection status. Roughly 300 gigabases of sequencing data and roughly 90 million unique TCR sequences were included in an early release covering several hundred HLA-typed donors. Typing coverage differed by locus: A, B, C, DRB1 and DQB1 were typed in about 620-630 donors, DQA1 in 500 to 550, DPA1 in 600 to 610, and DPB1 in around 440. HLA typing included class I and class II loci at four-digit resolution. The genetic ancestry cluster associated with self-reported Caucasian donors included roughly four fifths of the approximately 430 genotyped donors. Along with the roughly 670-subject first cohort, a separate validation cohort of some 130 different subjects was used. A later genetic analysis used genome-wide SNP genotypes for about 60% of the 666 donors, treating that subset as a discovery cohort. A later analysis re-examined previously published TCR beta repertoires from about 670 donors and added high-resolution HLA genotyping to investigate patterns of TCR occurrence. The study aimed to test whether signatures of past pathogen exposure could be identified by cataloging public T cell receptors. To decide whether each TCR beta V gene segment behaved as functional or pseudogenic, an earlier analysis of fewer than 750 of the donors relied on high-throughput TCR beta sequencing. What the research found in general, with its limitations: Correlated functional status among segregating V segments might be attributable to linkage disequilibrium, but an unknown experimental factor could not be ruled out. Most TCR sequences were seen in very few donors, while some public TCRs were found in many individuals. The earlier analysis of 587 of the donors excluded seventeen rarely observed V segments, including chromosome 9 orphons, because counts were too low. In a later analysis, HLA-associated TCR beta chains were found to be more clonally expanded and to have lower generation probabilities than equally common non-associated chains. Because the 87-base-pair reads could not distinguish some IMGT-functional V segments, including TRBV6-2 and TRBV6-3, those segments were excluded. In the study, about 150 TCR beta chains were listed as associated with cytomegalovirus. According to the authors, the approach could potentially be generalized to other disease states and immunological phenotypes. This cohort had only TCR beta chains sequenced, and the lack of alpha or paired-chain data limited which features could be detected. A cluster of highly shared sequence variants was judged likely to represent a technical artifact of the sequencing pipeline. Immune exposure information for the cohort was limited to CMV serostatus. In a later analysis, the rate of TCR association differed among HLA loci, with DRB1 alleles having the most associated TCRs and HLA-C alleles having the fewest. Because HLA typing was unavailable for some donors at each locus, only the typed subset was used in association tests. Several of the top co-occurrence clusters appeared to be linked to parvovirus B19, influenza, CMV and Epstein-Barr virus, according to a later analysis. When HLA alleles, especially DR and DQ, strongly co-occurred, attributing TCR associations to individual alleles was difficult. A later analysis associated approximately 17,000 TCR beta sequences with specific HLA alleles at a false discovery rate of 0.05. A few of the identified cytomegalovirus-associated TCR beta chains were confirmed in vitro to be specific for cytomegalovirus antigens. The classifier was reported to diagnose cytomegalovirus status with high specificity and sensitivity in both the original cohort and the validation cohort. Sequencing depth was assumed to be roughly uniform across donors in the presence/absence analyses, though that assumption may not hold. In a later genetic analysis, fewer N-insertions in productive TCRs were reported among donors in an Asian-associated ancestry cluster than the roughly 670-donor mean. In an earlier analysis of several hundred of the donors, most TCR beta V segments were observed in productive rearrangements about 90% or about 30% of the time, broadly matching IMGT annotations. In a later genetic analysis, a missense DCLRE1C variant was associated with V-gene and J-gene trimming of TCR beta chains, and the association was replicated in an independent cohort. Most CMV-associated TCR beta chains appeared to be HLA-restricted in a later analysis, and the HLA associations seemed to be driven largely by CMV exposure. A further reported finding was that TCR beta sequences accurately predicted the HLA-A and HLA-B alleles for most subjects in the first cohort.

Libraries were made using the immunoSEQ multiplex PCR assay. The multiplex PCR relied on a mix of 60 forward primers for TCR Vbeta segments and 13 reverse primers for TCR Jbeta segments. Amplification of the CDR3 region of rearranged TCR beta genes was performed with a multiplex PCR assay on genomic DNA. Amplified TCR beta libraries were sequenced as 87-base-pair reads on the Illumina HiSeq System. In the original analysis: A later analysis counted about 76 million unique TCR beta chains across the 670 or so repertoires, and approximately 11 million of these chains were shared by at least two donors. A nearest-neighbor algorithm error-corrected the raw reads and collapsed the reads into unique sequences, merging closely related sequences to remove PCR and sequencing errors. Alignment of CDR3 sequences to IMGT reference sequences was used to assign V, D and J gene segments. Each retained sequence needed at least a six-nucleotide match to both a V gene segment and a J gene segment. Rearrangements were called productive when the CDR3 lacked stop codons and stayed in frame with V and J; all others were non-productive. Following IMGT convention, CDR3 was defined as the stretch from the second conserved V-encoded cysteine up to the conserved J-encoded phenylalanine. Sequences without an unambiguous match to a single V gene segment were excluded from the earlier analysis of 450 to 650 of the donors. An earlier analysis of about 590 of the donors classified V segments as functional when productive rearrangements were above 56.7% and as segregating when the standard deviation between donors was above 5%. A statistical classification framework was built to diagnose cytomegalovirus status from the catalog of TCR beta chain sequences. A later analysis assigned V and J genes by comparing TCR nucleotide sequences with IMGT/GENE-DB human TR gene sequences. Using the TCRdist pipeline, a later analysis assigned CDR3 sequences along with most-parsimonious VDJ recombination scenarios. In a later analysis, each TCR beta chain was defined by its CDR3 amino acid sequence together with its V-gene family, and reads without a unique V-gene family were excluded. A later analysis removed 450 to 600 highly shared, low-generation-probability nucleotide sequences to deal with suspected cross-contamination and a sequencing artifact. In a later analysis, a clonal expansion index for each public chain was calculated from normalized within-repertoire ranks of inferred template counts. In a later analysis, generation probabilities were computed with a VDJ recombination model fitted to out-of-frame rearrangements, and the resulting probabilities were checked against IGoR. In a later analysis, TCR-TCR, TCR-HLA and TCR-CMV co-occurrence was scored with hypergeometric tests, and a repertoire-size bias correction was applied to TCR pairs. To estimate false discovery rates, a later analysis permuted the HLA or CMV assignments 20 times. In a later analysis, co-occurring TCRs were grouped using DBSCAN, and TCRdist sequence similarity was added for clustering within HLA-allele-positive subsets. Co-occurrence clustering excluded repertoires with fewer than 30,000 or more than 120,000 public chains, plus five with anomalous nucleotide sharing. TCRdb stores this immuneACCESS table with in-frame sequences only. Part of the clones is absent; in the studies checked, under half of the shortfall reflects unresolved V genes, and no reason is known for the rest. Clone size and the V and J calls come from that table; the DNA yielded D and trimming. The sample has under 150,000 clones on record, about 80% of them singletons. The ten largest clonotypes hold just over 1% of the sample.

The cohort consisted of some 730 healthy bone marrow donors. Cohort members were all nominally healthy when sampled, although unrecorded immune exposures were likely present. Of the 610 or so cohort members, 250 to 300 had positive CMV serostatus and roughly 350 had negative CMV serostatus, and CMV serostatus was not recorded for the donor. Each donor provided a peripheral blood sample, and peripheral blood mononuclear cells were used for TCR beta sequencing. Genomic DNA was extracted from the blood cell samples with the Qiagen DNeasy Blood Extraction Kit. Measured from the cysteine to the phenylalanine, the CDR3 is 14 residues long. CDR3 DNA is the only sequence kept; it has 42 bases, read in frame from the first base. CDR1 MNHEY and CDR2 SVGAGI were looked up in the germline V gene. A distance of 14 bases separates the germline ends of V and J, which lose 6 bases and 4 bases respectively. This clone was seen a single time. Its antigen has not been determined. No much larger clone exists at a distance of one base, and base qualities are not known.

The TCR sequence derives from a human donor in good health. This chain is built from TRBV6-5 and TRBJ2-3, with TRBD1 perhaps the D gene, on 5 matching bases. The sample consisted of PBMCs. The nucleotide sequence is given as TGTGCCAGCAGCGAAGCAGGGTTCCCAGATACGCAGTATTTT. The resulting protein is CASSEAGFPDTQYF.